The T cell receptor beta chain described here comes from a study of regulatory T cells in long-lasting Graves disease. Broader study findings: Sharing of public clonotypes was greater in persistent patients (more than 2,500) than in new patients (roughly 1,000).

V trimming: 5 bases; J trimming: 4 bases; junction bases outside the gene matches: 12. The germline V gene encodes CDR1 LNHNV and CDR2 YYDKDF (reference sequence). The CDR3 is made up of 18 amino acids. Researchers made TCR beta libraries by using iRepertoire HTBI primers and running Arm-PCR on CDR3 regions. A single record per CDR3 protein comes from TCRdb applying MiXCR to the multiplex PCR reads. This sample carries roughly 700,000 distinct CDR3 sequences, approximately 29% of them seen once, and the ten largest clones take around 42%. The time point here: persistent/refractory GD, antithyroid drugs over 5 years with positive TRAb. Extracted RNA from PBMCs served as the source of the TCR library. This clonotype has more than one count but fewer than ten. Its antigen is not known.

V gene TRBV15 combines with J gene TRBJ2-7, with 15 bases matching TRBD2. The sequencing used peripheral blood mononuclear cells (PBMCs), collected when the disease was refractory, from a patient treated with antithyroid drugs. The receptor was isolated from a female donor with Graves disease. This CDR3 is CATSYGTSGRPQNYEQYF. CDR3 bases: TGTGCCACCAGCTACGGGACTAGCGGGAGGCCTCAAAATTACGAGCAGTACTTC.